This record covers a single TCR beta chain. Its specificity is not known. The germline V gene encodes CDR1 MNHNS and CDR2 SASEGT. Trimming pared 5 bases from V and 3 bases from J, leaving 7 bases between. The length of the CDR3 is 12 residues. This entry belongs to a study of T cells in Graves' hyperthyroidism and ophthalmopathy. PBMCs were derived from 7.5 to 10 ml fresh peripheral blood. The CDR3 regions of TCR beta were amplified from RNA transcripts. Initially, a first-round RT-PCR of the TCR CDR3 employed the HTBI primer set. TCRdb analysed the multiplex PCR reads with MiXCR anew, one entry per CDR3 protein. Of more than 600,000 distinct CDR3 sequences listed, 15% to 20% are singletons. Study-level results: Most thyroid clonotypes expanded above 0.001 were also detected in blood.

The rearrangement joins TRBV6-1 to TRBJ2-5; TRBD1 might be the D (5 bases). The sample was blood. The TCR originated in a man aged 18 to 35 with Graves' hyperthyroidism. The CDR3, as DNA: TGTGCCAGCAGTCAGGGAAAAGAGACCCAGTACTTC. The encoded protein is CASSQGKETQYF.